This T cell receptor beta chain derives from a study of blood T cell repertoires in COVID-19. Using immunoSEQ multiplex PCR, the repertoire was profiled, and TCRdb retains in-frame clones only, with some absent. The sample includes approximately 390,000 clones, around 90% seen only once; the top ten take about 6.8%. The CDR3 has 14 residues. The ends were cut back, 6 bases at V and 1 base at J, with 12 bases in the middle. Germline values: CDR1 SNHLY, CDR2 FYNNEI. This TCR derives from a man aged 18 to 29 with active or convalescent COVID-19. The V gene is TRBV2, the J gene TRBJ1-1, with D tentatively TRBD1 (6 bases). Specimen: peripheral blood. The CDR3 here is CASRDSSQNTEAFF. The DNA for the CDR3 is TGTGCCAGCAGGGACAGTTCCCAGAACACTGAAGCTTTCTTT. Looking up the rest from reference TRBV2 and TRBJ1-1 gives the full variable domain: EPEVTQTPSHQVTQMGQEVILRCVPISNHLYFYWYRQILGQKVEFLVSFYNNEISEKSEIFDDQFSVERPDGSNFTLKIRSTKLEDSAMYFCASRDSSQNTEAFFGQGTRLTVV.